Each of the 21 T cell receptor beta chains below was sequenced from the same sample in a study of cytomegalovirus exposure and HLA in healthy donors. PCR was performed using 60 Vbeta and 13 Jbeta primers. The protocol was immunoSEQ multiplex PCR, while the TCRdb copy is restricted to in-frame clones and leaves out a portion. The sample consists of roughly 66,000 clones, approximately 80% of them appearing once. Material for sequencing was PBMCs. The receptor source for this set is a man between 18 and 29 years old in good health and CMV-seropositive.

The chain combines TRBV5-7 with TRBJ1-6; D not resolved. TRBV5-7 is an ORF, and what it does is uncertain. CDR3 length: 13 residues. V was pared by 4 bases and J by 11 bases, with 13 bases between. CDR3 DNA: TGTGCCAGCAGCCTCGACCGGAGTCCACCCCTCCACTTT. Translation gives CASSLDRSPPLHF.

The DNA of the CDR3 is TGTGCCAGCAGTCCGACAGCAAGCTCCTATAATTCACCCCTCCACTTT. Protein: CASSPTASSYNSPLHF. This rearrangement joins TRBV6-6 to TRBJ1-6; tentatively, D is TRBD1 (5 bases). The ends were cut back, 5 bases at V and 0 bases at J, with 11 bases in the middle. Per germline, CDR1 MNHNY and CDR2 SVGAGI (reference sequence). This CDR3 contains 16 residues.

V and J are TRBV6-5 and TRBJ2-2; no reliable D call. This CDR3 has 12 amino acids. V was clipped by 6 bases and J by 1 base, with 3 bases between them. CDR1 MNHEY and CDR2 SVGAGI come from the germline V gene. CDR3 loop: CASSKNTGELFF. The CDR3 DNA is TGTGCCAGCAGCAAGAACACCGGGGAGCTGTTTTTT.

The chain uses TRBV19 and TRBJ2-5; possible D gene TRBD1, 6 bases. This CDR3 spans 13 amino acids. Per the germline V gene, CDR1 is LNHDA and CDR2 is SQIVND (reference sequence). Trimming stripped 5 bases from V and 4 bases from J, with 11 bases between. CDR3: CASSYAGAETQYF. In DNA form, the CDR3 reads TGTGCCAGTAGTTACGCAGGGGCAGAGACCCAGTACTTC. Full variable domain (outside the CDR3, taken from reference TRBV19 and TRBJ2-5): DGGITQSPKYLFRKEGQNVTLSCEQNLNHDAMYWYRQDPGQGLRLIYYSQIVNDFQKGDIAEGYSVSREKKESFPLTVTSAQKNPTAFYLCASSYAGAETQYFGPGTRLLVL.

The J gene is TRBJ2-5, the V gene TRBV11-2, with 7 positions matching TRBD2. The J segment lost 3 bases and the V segment lost 3 bases, leaving 1 base of the junction unmatched. The CDR3 consists of 13 residues. Germline V lookup: CDR1 SGHAT, CDR2 FQNNGV. Written as DNA, the CDR3 is TGTGCCAGCAGCTTGGGGGGGGAAGAGACCCAGTACTTC. Its protein is CASSLGGEETQYF.

V is TRBV25-1 and J is TRBJ2-7; 9 bases map to TRBD1. CDR3 length: 16 residues. CDR1 and CDR2 (germline): MGHDK, SYGVNS. V was pared by 5 bases and J by 3 bases, with 11 bases of the junction left unmatched. The CDR3 loop is CASSPLSGQGVYEQYF. The CDR3, as DNA: TGTGCCAGCAGTCCCCTCTCGGGACAGGGCGTCTACGAGCAGTACTTC.

The rearrangement links TRBV10-3 to TRBJ1-2; a possible D gene is TRBD1 (6 bases). Germline CDR1 reads ENHRY; CDR2 reads SYGVKD. The V gene lost 3 bases and the J gene lost 6 bases, with 11 bases spanning the gap. The CDR3 has 13 amino acids. The CDR3 protein is CAISDQGTDGYTF. The CDR3 DNA is TGTGCCATCAGTGATCAGGGGACGGATGGCTACACCTTC.

The chain has TRBV5-4 and TRBJ2-3; 8 bases agree with TRBD1. Per germline, CDR1 SGHNT and CDR2 YYREEE (reference sequence). This CDR3 region has 14 residues. J was trimmed by 4 bases and V by 4 bases; bases with no gene match: 5. For the CDR3, the DNA is TGTGCCAGCAGCCAACAGGGGGTCCCAGATACGCAGTATTTT. This sequence encodes CASSQQGVPDTQYF.

The gene calls are TRBV27 and TRBJ2-7, with 11 bases matching TRBD1. V lost 8 bases and J lost 7; bases outside the gene matches: 7. Looked up from germline, CDR1 is MNHEY and CDR2 is SMNVEV (reference sequence). The CDR3 has 13 residues. The CDR3 region has the DNA TGTGCCAGCCGGACAGGGGGCTCCGGGGAGCAGTACTTC. Its protein is CASRTGGSGEQYF.

The genes are TRBV30 and TRBJ1-1; D unresolved. The CDR3 is made up of 14 amino acids. Between the trimmed V and J ends, which lost 5 bases and 4 bases, there was a span of 17 bases. From germline, CDR1 is GTSNPN and CDR2 SVGIG (reference sequence). The CDR3: CAWGRAPDGTEAFF. CDR3 DNA: TGTGCCTGGGGGAGGGCCCCTGATGGCACTGAAGCTTTCTTT.

The chain recombines TRBV4-2 with TRBJ2-3; 7 positions agree with TRBD2. CDR1 and CDR2 from the germline V gene are LGHNA and YNFKEQ. This CDR3 is 16 amino acids long. Trimming removed 1 base from V and 1 base from J; junction bases left unmatched: 5. Here the CDR3 reads CASSQGPSGGTDTQYF. The CDR3 DNA reads as TGTGCCAGCAGCCAAGGGCCCAGCGGGGGCACAGATACGCAGTATTTT.

The J gene is TRBJ1-1, the V gene TRBV6-4, with D maybe TRBD1 (6 bases). Per germline, CDR1 MRHNA and CDR2 SNTAGT. V gave up 7 bases and J gave up 0 bases, with 15 bases separating them. This CDR3 is built from 15 residues. In nucleotides, the CDR3 is TGTGCCAGCAAACGGGGGGCGAACATGAACACTGAAGCTTTCTTT. This gives the protein CASKRGANMNTEAFF.

This rearrangement joins TRBV6-1 to TRBJ2-3; D might be TRBD2 (5 bases). Germline-derived CDR1 and CDR2 are MNHNS and SASEGT. The V end was cut by 5 bases, the J end by 4 bases, with 16 bases between. The CDR3 runs to 15 residues. The CDR3: CASSLGNPRADTQYF. The CDR3 DNA reads as TGTGCCAGCAGTCTCGGGAACCCTCGCGCAGATACGCAGTATTTT.

The V and J genes are TRBV9 and TRBJ1-1; no clear D. The CDR3 contains 13 residues. V was trimmed by 1 base and J by 6 bases, leaving 10 bases between them. The V gene's germline CDR1 is SGDLS and CDR2 YYNGEE. In DNA form, the CDR3 reads TGTGCCAGCAGCGTAATGAGTAGCGCTGAAGCTTTCTTT. It translates to CASSVMSSAEAFF.

The chain uses TRBV29-1 and TRBJ2-3; D call uncertain. V gave up 4 bases and J gave up 5 bases, with 4 bases separating them. Germline V gene lookup returns CDR1 SQVTM and CDR2 ANQGSEA. This CDR3 is 10 amino acids long. The CDR3 here is CSVAIDTQYF. The CDR3 DNA sequence: TGCAGCGTTGCAATAGATACGCAGTATTTT.

The CDR3 loop is CASRQGRGYGYTF. The CDR3 bases are TGTGCCAGCCGACAGGGGCGAGGCTATGGCTACACCTTC. The chain employs TRBV6-5 and TRBJ1-2, with 8 bases fitting TRBD1. Germline CDR1 reads MNHEY; CDR2 reads SVGAGI. With 8 bases clipped from V and 4 bases from J, the junction kept 6 bases outside the gene matches. The CDR3 consists of 13 residues.

The chain has TRBV6-1 and TRBJ2-7, with D perhaps TRBD1 (6 bases). Germline CDR1 and CDR2: MNHNS and SASEGT. The ends were cut back, 4 bases at V and 3 bases at J, with 10 bases in the middle. The CDR3 loop spans 13 amino acids. The CDR3 here is CASSGMGHYEQYF. For the CDR3, the DNA is TGTGCCAGCAGTGGGATGGGACACTACGAGCAGTACTTC.

This chain connects TRBV19 to TRBJ2-1, with 7 bases aligning to TRBD1. Germline V gene sequence: CDR1 LNHDA, CDR2 SQIVND (reference sequence). CDR3 length equals 12 residues. Losses at the gene ends were 6 bases for V and 8 bases for J; bases not matched to a gene: 4. The CDR3 region has the DNA TGTGCCAGTAGGGGGACAGTTGATGAGCAGTTCTTC. Amino acid sequence: CASRGTVDEQFF.

A few counts support this clone. The genes are TRBV25-1 and TRBJ2-5; D not certain. V was cut by 5 bases and J by 5 bases, with 12 bases left in between. Germline loops: CDR1 MGHDK, CDR2 SYGVNS. The CDR3 totals 13 residues. This chain's CDR3 is CASSLTPSETQYF. The CDR3 DNA reads TGTGCCAGCAGTCTCACTCCCTCTGAGACCCAGTACTTC.

V gene TRBV10-3 combines with J gene TRBJ1-6; 7 bases are shared with TRBD1. Germline loops: CDR1 ENHRY, CDR2 SYGVKD. The CDR3 is 13 amino acids. Trimming took 6 bases from V and 10 from J; bases not matched to a gene: 6. The CDR3 is CAISQAGGSPLHF. DNA of the CDR3: TGTGCCATCAGCCAGGCAGGGGGATCACCCCTCCACTTT.

There are a few counts of this clone. V usage is TRBV2 and J usage is TRBJ2-4; D is unresolved. Trimming removed 1 base from V and 4 bases from J, with 5 bases in between. This CDR3 spans 13 amino acids. CDR1 and CDR2 from the germline V gene are SNHLY and FYNNEI. The chain's CDR3 is CASSEGRKNIQYF. The CDR3 DNA reads as TGTGCCAGCAGTGAAGGCAGGAAAAACATTCAGTACTTC. Complete variable domain (other parts from reference TRBV2 and TRBJ2-4): EPEVTQTPSHQVTQMGQEVILRCVPISNHLYFYWYRQILGQKVEFLVSFYNNEISEKSEIFDDQFSVERPDGSNFTLKIRSTKLEDSAMYFCASSEGRKNIQYFGAGTRLSVL.